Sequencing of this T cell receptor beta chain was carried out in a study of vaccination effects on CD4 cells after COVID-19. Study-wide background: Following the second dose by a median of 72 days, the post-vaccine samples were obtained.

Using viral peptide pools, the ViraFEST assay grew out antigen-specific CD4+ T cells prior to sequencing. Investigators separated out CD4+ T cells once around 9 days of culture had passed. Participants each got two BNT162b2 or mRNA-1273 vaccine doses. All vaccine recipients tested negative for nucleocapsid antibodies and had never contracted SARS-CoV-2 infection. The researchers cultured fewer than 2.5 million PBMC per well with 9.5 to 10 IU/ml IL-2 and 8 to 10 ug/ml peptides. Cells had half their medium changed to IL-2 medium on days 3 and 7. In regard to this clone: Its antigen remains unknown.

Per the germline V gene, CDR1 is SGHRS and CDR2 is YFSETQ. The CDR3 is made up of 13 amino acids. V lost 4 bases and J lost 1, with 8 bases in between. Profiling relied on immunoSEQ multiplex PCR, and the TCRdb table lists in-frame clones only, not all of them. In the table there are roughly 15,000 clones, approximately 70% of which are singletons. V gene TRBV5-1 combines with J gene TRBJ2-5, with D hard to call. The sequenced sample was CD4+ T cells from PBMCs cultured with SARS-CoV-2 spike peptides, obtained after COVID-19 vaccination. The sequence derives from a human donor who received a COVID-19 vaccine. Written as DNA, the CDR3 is TGCGCCAGCAGCCCGGGCCCCCAAGAGACCCAGTACTTC. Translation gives CASSPGPQETQYF.